A single sample is the source of the 30 T cell receptor beta chains below, sequenced in a study of tumor-infiltrating lymphocytes in localized non-small cell lung cancer (dated by TCRdb to the early 2020s). The library came from the immunoSEQ multiplex PCR assay. The table comes from immuneACCESS by way of TCRdb, which keeps in-frame sequences with V and J called. Part of the clones is missing from these tables; in studies checked, under half for an unresolved V gene and the rest for unknown reasons. The sample has 13,000 to 15,000 clones on record, 68% of them singletons. Of the sample, less than 10% is held by the ten largest clones. The sequenced sample was uninvolved lung tissue not adjacent to the tumor. Receptor source: a human donor with non-small cell lung cancer.

The chain couples TRBV5-4 to TRBJ2-2; possibly TRBD1 for D (6 bases). From germline, CDR1 is SGHNT and CDR2 YYREEE (reference sequence). V shed 7 bases and J shed 1 base, with 8 bases lying between them. CDR3 length: 13 residues. CDR3: CASGGQNTGELFF. The CDR3 DNA reads as TGTGCCAGCGGGGGACAGAACACCGGGGAGCTGTTTTTT.

The J gene is TRBJ2-1, the V gene TRBV6-5; 7 nucleotides match TRBD2. The V and J ends lost 0 bases and 7 bases, in that order; junction bases with no gene match: 6. This CDR3 is built from 15 residues. CDR1 is MNHEY, CDR2 SVGAGI, per germline. The CDR3 sequence is CASSYSAGAWNEQFF. In DNA, the CDR3 is TGTGCCAGCAGTTACTCGGCGGGAGCCTGGAATGAGCAGTTCTTC.

This rearrangement joins TRBV15 to TRBJ1-5; 9 nucleotides line up with TRBD1. Germline lookup yields CDR1 LNHNV and CDR2 YYDKDF (reference sequence). The length of the CDR3 is 16 residues. V shed 4 bases and J 5 bases; nucleotides not matched to a gene: 9. The CDR3 DNA sequence: TGTGCCACCAGCAACAGACCCGGGACAGGGTATCAGCCCCAGCATTTT. Its protein is CATSNRPGTGYQPQHF.

This clone was detected a few times. The chain links TRBV2 to TRBJ1-2, with a weak D call TRBD1 (5 bases). Germline V gene lookup returns CDR1 SNHLY and CDR2 FYNNEI. V shed 7 bases and J shed 2 bases, with 8 bases lying between them. The CDR3 consists of 12 residues. The CDR3 DNA reads as TGTGCCAGCATGGGGGGAAACTATGGCTACACCTTC. Protein product: CASMGGNYGYTF.

The V gene is TRBV7-2, the J gene TRBJ2-3; TRBD2 matches at 11 bases. Germline lookup yields CDR1 SGHTA and CDR2 FQGNSA. J gave up 3 bases and V 5 bases, and 7 bases lay outside the gene matches. The CDR3 is 16 amino acids. CDR3 in DNA: TGTGCCAGCAGCCCTAGCGGGGGGATAGAGACAGATACGCAGTATTTT. Its protein is CASSPSGGIETDTQYF.

This chain joins TRBV7-2 and TRBJ1-5, with D unresolved. Germline lookup yields CDR1 SGHTA and CDR2 FQGNSA. V was cut by 3 bases and J by 3 bases, with 3 bases left in between. The CDR3 covers 12 residues. CDR3 nucleotides: TGTGCCAGCAGCTTCCACAATCAGCCCCAGCATTTT. Its protein product is CASSFHNQPQHF. Full variable domain (rest looked up from reference TRBV7-2 and TRBJ1-5): GAGVSQSPSNKVTEKGKDVELRCDPISGHTALYWYRQSLGQGLEFLIYFQGNSAPDKSGLPSDRFSAERTGGSVSTLTIQRTQQEDSAVYLCASSFHNQPQHFGDGTRLSIL.

This chain connects TRBV29-1 to TRBJ1-3; weak D call: TRBD1 (6 bases). Germline V lookup: CDR1 SQVTM, CDR2 ANQGSEA. Trimming took off 3 bases at V and 7 bases at J, with 13 bases between the two ends. This CDR3 is built from 13 residues. The DNA for the CDR3 is TGCAGCGTTGAGGAAGGGGGAGCGAACACCATATATTTT. Translating gives CSVEEGGANTIYF.

The CDR3 spells CASSLGGPQGTDTQYF. CDR3 nucleotides: TGTGCCAGCAGCTTGGGGGGGCCACAGGGCACAGATACGCAGTATTTT. The rearrangement uses TRBV5-4 and TRBJ2-3, with D perhaps matching TRBD1 (6 bases). V was shortened by 0 bases and J by 1 base, with 12 bases between the two germline ends. CDR1 and CDR2 (germline): SGHNT, YYREEE (reference sequence). The CDR3 consists of 16 residues.

In its sample, this clone was seen once. The chain carries TRBV19 and TRBJ2-7, with D perhaps TRBD2 (8 bases). Per germline, CDR1 LNHDA and CDR2 SQIVND (reference sequence). Trimming removed 6 bases at V and 5 bases at J, with 20 bases between. There are 15 residues in the CDR3. CDR3 amino acids: CASSGGGGRRDEQYF. In DNA, the CDR3 is TGTGCCAGTAGCGGAGGGGGCGGGAGGAGGGACGAGCAGTACTTC.

The chain links TRBV5-4 to TRBJ1-2, with a tentative D call TRBD1 (6 bases). CDR1 SGHNT and CDR2 YYREEE come from the germline V gene (reference sequence). The CDR3 contains 14 residues. Deletions cut 2 bases from V and 4 bases from J, with 12 bases between. CDR3 in amino acids: CASSFGGIVYGYTF. In DNA, the CDR3 is TGTGCCAGCAGCTTTGGGGGCATAGTCTATGGCTACACCTTC.

The chain combines TRBV28 with TRBJ1-5; no firm D call. Germline loops: CDR1 MDHEN, CDR2 SYDVKM. This CDR3 has 12 residues. V lost 6 bases and J 4 bases, leaving 7 bases between the germline ends. CDR3: CASSSNNQPQHF. The CDR3 DNA reads TGTGCCAGCAGCAGCAATAATCAGCCCCAGCATTTT. The full variable domain, in which reference TRBV28 and TRBJ1-5 provide the parts outside the CDR3, is DVKVTQSSRYLVKRTGEKVFLECVQDMDHENMFWYRQDPGLGLRLIYFSYDVKMKEKGDIPEGYSVSREKKERFSLILESASTNQTSMYLCASSSNNQPQHFGDGTRLSIL.

The J gene is TRBJ2-3, the V gene TRBV7-9; 8 bases match TRBD1. The V and J ends lost 5 bases and 2 bases, in that order; junction bases with no gene match: 6. This CDR3 contains 15 residues. Germline CDR1 is SEHNR and CDR2 is FQNEAQ (reference sequence). CDR3 sequence (DNA): TGTGCCAGCAGCCCAGCAGGGGGCTACACAGATACGCAGTATTTT. Translated: CASSPAGGYTDTQYF.

This clone has a single count. The chain has TRBV10-3 and TRBJ2-5; 7 bases align to TRBD2. The germline CDR1 and CDR2 sequences are ENHRY and SYGVKD. With V trimmed by 8 bases and J by 1 base, 4 bases remained unmatched. This CDR3 contains 13 residues. CDR3 amino acids: CAIAGLTQETQYF. CDR3 DNA: TGTGCCATCGCGGGACTAACCCAAGAGACCCAGTACTTC.

The genes are TRBV7-6 and TRBJ2-7; D may match TRBD1 or TRBD2 (5 bases each). Germline CDR1 SGHVS, CDR2 FNYEAQ. V was clipped by 3 bases and J by 3 bases, with 9 bases between them. This CDR3 region has 13 residues. CDR3 protein: CASSLGPNYEQYV. CDR3 nucleotide sequence: TGTGCCAGCAGCTTGGGACCCAACTACGAGCAGTACGTC.

This sequence joins TRBV6-5 and TRBJ2-4, with 8 bases aligning to TRBD1. V lost 0 bases to trimming and J lost 9 bases; unmatched junction nucleotides: 4. The CDR3 is made up of 14 amino acids. From germline, CDR1 is MNHEY and CDR2 SVGAGI. The CDR3 region is CASSYSAGGGIQYF. The CDR3 region has the DNA TGTGCCAGCAGTTACTCGGCAGGGGGCGGCATTCAGTACTTC.

This clone was counted a single time. This chain links TRBV5-1 with TRBJ1-6; D is uncertain. V was shortened by 3 bases and J by 5 bases, with 9 bases between the two germline ends. The CDR3 totals 14 residues. Per germline, CDR1 SGHRS and CDR2 YFSETQ. DNA of the CDR3: TGCGCCAGCAGCTACGGTGGGGATAATTCACCCCTCCACTTT. The encoded protein is CASSYGGDNSPLHF.

The chain links TRBV4-3 to TRBJ1-3, with a possible D match to TRBD1 (5 bases). V shed 4 bases and J shed 0 bases, with 7 bases lying between them. CDR3 size: 14 residues. Germline V CDR1 and CDR2: LGHNA, YSLEER. As DNA, the CDR3 is TGCGCCAGCAGCCTCGACAGCTCTGGAAACACCATATATTTT. Its translation: CASSLDSSGNTIYF.

This chain links TRBV7-2 with TRBJ2-5, with 8 bases aligning to TRBD2. Germline CDR1 and CDR2: SGHTA and FQGNSA. V trimming: 5 bases; J trimming: 5 bases; junction bases outside the gene matches: 7. The CDR3 runs to 14 residues. CDR3 in amino acids: CASSVVLAGETQYF. Written as DNA, the CDR3 is TGTGCCAGCAGCGTAGTCCTAGCGGGCGAGACCCAGTACTTC.

This chain links TRBV5-1 with TRBJ2-7; 8 positions match TRBD1. Looked up from germline, CDR1 is SGHRS and CDR2 is YFSETQ. This CDR3 is built from 15 residues. J lost 0 bases, V lost 2 bases, and 4 bases had no gene match. CDR3: CASSFAGGDSYEQYV. The CDR3 DNA sequence: TGCGCCAGCAGCTTCGCAGGGGGCGACTCCTACGAGCAGTACGTC.

V gene TRBV6-1 combines with J gene TRBJ1-4, with 7 bases identical to TRBD1. Germline V gene lookup returns CDR1 MNHNS and CDR2 SASEGT. V lost 7 bases and J lost 1; bases outside the gene matches: 3. The CDR3 totals 14 residues. The CDR3 here is CASTNRGTNEKLFF. CDR3 in DNA: TGTGCCAGCACTAACAGGGGAACTAATGAAAAACTGTTTTTT.

J is TRBJ1-3 and V is TRBV11-2; D unresolved. The V gene lost 1 base and the J gene lost 4 bases, with 8 bases spanning the gap. CDR3 size: 14 residues. CDR1 is SGHAT and CDR2 is FQNNGV in the germline V gene. The CDR3 loop reads CASSLVGSGNTIYF. The CDR3 bases are TGTGCCAGCAGCTTAGTGGGGTCCGGAAACACCATATATTTT. The full variable domain, rest sourced from reference TRBV11-2 and TRBJ1-3, is EAGVAQSPRYKIIEKRQSVAFWCNPISGHATLYWYQQILGQGPKLLIQFQNNGVVDDSQLPKDRFSAERLKGVDSTLKIQPAKLEDSAVYLCASSLVGSGNTIYFGEGSWLTVV.

The V and J genes are TRBV7-6 and TRBJ1-1; D gene uncertain. V was shortened by 6 bases and J by 3 bases, with 11 bases between the two germline ends. CDR1 is SGHVS, CDR2 FNYEAQ, per germline. The CDR3 loop spans 13 amino acids. Here the CDR3 DNA reads TGTGCCAGCAGGCACTGGAAGGACACTGAAGCTTTCTTT. Amino acid sequence: CASRHWKDTEAFF.

This clone was seen only once. This chain uses TRBV7-9 with TRBJ1-3, with a weak D call TRBD1 (6 bases). In germline, CDR1 is SEHNR, CDR2 FQNEAQ (reference sequence). This CDR3 is built from 15 residues. V was clipped by 3 bases and J by 4 bases, with 13 bases between them. CDR3 residues: CASSLYSDRGNTIYF. The CDR3 DNA reads as TGTGCCAGCAGCTTGTACTCCGACAGGGGAAACACCATATATTTT.

The rearrangement joins TRBV6-1 to TRBJ2-7; the D gene is possibly TRBD1 (6 bases). CDR1 is MNHNS and CDR2 is SASEGT in the germline V gene. The V gene lost 4 bases and the J gene lost 6 bases, with 16 bases spanning the gap. This CDR3 comprises 14 residues. The CDR3 nucleotides are TGTGCCAGCAGTGCTTTTAACAGGGTTGCCGAGCAGTACTTC. Its translation is CASSAFNRVAEQYF.

The chain employs TRBV29-1 and TRBJ1-1; D remains ambiguous. Trimming cost V 3 bases and J 6 bases, with 11 bases left between them. Germline CDR1 and CDR2: SQVTM and ANQGSEA. The CDR3 runs to 12 residues. The CDR3 DNA is TGCAGCGTTGATGGTGGGATAGCTGAAGCTTTCTTT. It encodes CSVDGGIAEAFF. The whole variable domain, filled in from reference TRBV29-1 and TRBJ1-1, reads SAVISQKPSRDICQRGTSLTIQCQVDSQVTMMFWYRQQPGQSLTLIATANQGSEATYESGFVIDKFPISRPNLTFSTLTVSNMSPEDSSIYLCSVDGGIAEAFFGQGTRLTVV.

V is TRBV13 and J is TRBJ2-1; 10 positions match TRBD2. Germline V gives CDR1 PRHDT, CDR2 FYEKMQ (reference sequence). CDR3 size: 15 residues. The junction had 2 bases not matched to a gene; V was cut back by 2 bases and J by 4 bases. In DNA form, the CDR3 reads TGTGCCAGCAGCTTAAGGACTAGCGGTTACAATGAGCAGTTCTTC. The encoded protein is CASSLRTSGYNEQFF.

This clone was counted a few times. The CDR3 DNA sequence: TGTGCCAGCAGCCAAGAGGGCGGGGGAGGGCAGCCCCAGCATTTT. Amino acids: CASSQEGGGGQPQHF. J is TRBJ1-5 and V is TRBV4-2; D is possibly TRBD1 (5 bases). Per the germline V gene, CDR1 is LGHNA and CDR2 is YNFKEQ. V lost 0 bases to trimming and J lost 7 bases, with 13 bases between them. There are 15 residues in the CDR3.

This clone was observed once. The V gene is TRBV7-8, the J gene TRBJ2-5; maybe TRBD1 (5 bases). The CDR3 length is 13 residues. Between the trimmed V and J ends, which lost 5 bases and 2 bases, there was a span of 9 bases. Germline CDR1 is SGHVS and CDR2 is FQNEAQ. This CDR3 reads CASSRDRQETQYF. As DNA, the CDR3 is TGTGCCAGCAGCCGCGACAGACAAGAGACCCAGTACTTC. The full variable domain, completed using reference TRBV7-8 and TRBJ2-5, is GAGVSQSPRYKVAKRGQDVALRCDPISGHVSLFWYQQALGQGPEFLTYFQNEAQLDKSGLPSDRFFAERPEGSVSTLKIQRTQQEDSAVYLCASSRDRQETQYFGPGTRLLVL.

The V and J genes are TRBV6-4 and TRBJ2-1; tentatively, D is TRBD2 (6 bases). Trimming shortened V by 5 bases and J by 5 bases, and 13 bases separated the two germline ends. CDR1 is MRHNA, CDR2 SNTAGT, per germline. There are 14 residues in the CDR3. CDR3 amino acids: CASSFSGANNEQFF. The DNA for the CDR3 is TGTGCCAGCAGTTTTAGCGGAGCTAACAATGAGCAGTTCTTC.

CDR3 protein: CAISELDREGETQYF. CDR3 coding DNA: TGTGCCATCAGTGAGTTGGACAGGGAGGGAGAGACCCAGTACTTC. The rearrangement uses TRBV10-3 and TRBJ2-5, with D possibly being TRBD1 (8 bases). V was shortened by 1 base and J by 4 bases, with 13 bases between the two germline ends. Germline V gene sequence: CDR1 ENHRY, CDR2 SYGVKD. CDR3 length: 15 residues.